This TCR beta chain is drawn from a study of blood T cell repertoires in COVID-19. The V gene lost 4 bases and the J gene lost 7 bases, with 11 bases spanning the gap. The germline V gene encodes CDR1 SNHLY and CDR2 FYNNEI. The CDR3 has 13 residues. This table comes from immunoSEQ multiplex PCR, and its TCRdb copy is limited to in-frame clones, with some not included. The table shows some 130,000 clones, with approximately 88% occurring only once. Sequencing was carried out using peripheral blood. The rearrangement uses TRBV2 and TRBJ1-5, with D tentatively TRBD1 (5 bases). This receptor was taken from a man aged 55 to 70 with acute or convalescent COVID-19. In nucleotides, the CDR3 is TGTGCCAGCAGTGTTTCAGGGCACCAGCCCCAGCATTTT. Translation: CASSVSGHQPQHF.